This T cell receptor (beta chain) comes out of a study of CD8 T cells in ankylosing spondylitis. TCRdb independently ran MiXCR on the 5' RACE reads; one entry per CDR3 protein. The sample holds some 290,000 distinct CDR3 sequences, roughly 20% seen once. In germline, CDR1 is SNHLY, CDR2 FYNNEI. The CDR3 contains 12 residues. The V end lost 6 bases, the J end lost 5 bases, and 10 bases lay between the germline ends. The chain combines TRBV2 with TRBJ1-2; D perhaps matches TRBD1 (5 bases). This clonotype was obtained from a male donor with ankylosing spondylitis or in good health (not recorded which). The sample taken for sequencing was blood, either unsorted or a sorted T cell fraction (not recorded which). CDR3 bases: TGTGCCAGCAGCGGGCAGGGTTATGGCTACACCTTC. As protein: CASSGQGYGYTF.